This TCR beta chain was captured in a study of T cells expressing NK-cell markers. Study outcomes and limitations: In about 6 donors, dominant CD3+CD56+NKG2C+ clonotypes ranked among the top 10 CD8+ clonotypes. Where several donors were concerned, these clonotypes also led the CD3+CD56-NKG2C+ fraction. Expanded clones of NKG2C+ T cells had an unclear HCMV specificity.

The cDNA for TCR beta came from 5'RACE template switching with UMIs. No DNA is given; TCRdb re-called the 5' RACE reads and lists each CDR3 protein once. The sample data list about 460,000 distinct CDR3 sequences. In regard to this clonotype: Its target is not known.

From germline, CDR1 is ENHRY and CDR2 SYGVKD. There are 12 residues in the CDR3. The chain is built from TRBV10-3 and TRBJ2-5. The sequencing sample was made of blood T cells: a sorted CD56 or NKG2C T cell subset, CD4+ or CD8+ T cells, or bulk PBMC T cells (not recorded which). This clonotype was obtained from a woman aged 45-65 years in good health. CDR3 sequence: CAIQGVQETQYF.